This TCR beta chain was sequenced for a study of radiotherapy plus CTLA-4 blockade in lung cancer listed by TCRdb under 2018. Notes on the research overall: Among enrolled patients, about 17% had an objective response and approximately 30% reached disease control. The research as a whole found: Early dynamic changes in blood T cell clones, together with increased serum interferon-beta after radiation, were reported as the strongest predictors of response. After treatment with radiotherapy and ipilimumab, TCR clones that came from tumors expanded in the peripheral blood.

The library was generated by the immunoSEQ multiplex PCR assay. TCRdb stores this immuneACCESS table with in-frame sequences only. Part of the clones is absent; in the studies checked, under half of the shortfall reflects unresolved V genes, and no reason is known for the rest. The sample table records 71,000 or so clones; around nine tenths of these occur just once. Approximately 0.9% of the sample rests with the top ten. Regarding this clone: This receptor's antigen is unknown. No base qualities exist here, and no much larger clone lies one base off it.

In this study, focal radiation therapy paired with CTLA-4 blockade (ipilimumab) was tested in patients who had chemo-refractory metastatic non-small-cell lung cancer. This sample comprised peripheral blood, obtained from a patient treated with radiotherapy plus ipilimumab. This sequence originates from a human donor with non-small cell lung cancer who had stable disease on radiotherapy plus ipilimumab.

In nucleotides, the sequence is TGTGCCTGGAGTGTCCGGACTAGCGGGAGTCGCTACGAGCAGTACTTC. This sequence encodes CAWSVRTSGSRYEQYF. The chain couples TRBV30 to TRBJ2-7, with TRBD2 matching 13 junction bases. The germline V gene (reference sequence) supplies CDR1 GTSNPN and CDR2 SVGIG. Including the terminal cysteine and phenylalanine, the CDR3 comprises 16 residues. The only DNA kept is the CDR3, 48 bases in frame from the first base. V ends up 0 bases short and J 3 bases short, with an unmatched junction base count of 5. The full variable domain, completed from the reference TRBV30 and TRBJ2-7 proteins outside the CDR3, reads SQTIHQWPATLVQPVGSPLSLECTVEGTSNPNLYWYRQAAGRGLQLLFYSVGIGQISSEVPQNLSASRPQDRQFILSSKKLLLSDSGFYLCAWSVRTSGSRYEQYFGPGTRLTVT.